This T cell receptor (beta chain) was recorded in a study of blood T cell repertoires in COVID-19. About the study: The cDNA or gDNA used as material had been derived from T cells, B-cell-depleted T cells, or PBMCs.

Participants in the exposed group had met a COVID-19 case in the 2 weeks before joining the study. Germline CDR1 and CDR2: SGHRS and YFSETQ. The CDR3 loop spans 15 amino acids. Trimming removed 4 bases from V and 2 bases from J, with 14 bases in between. Data came from immunoSEQ multiplex PCR; TCRdb stores just in-frame clones and leaves some out. Of about 250,000 clones listed, roughly 84% are singletons. The chain combines TRBV5-1 with TRBJ2-3; TRBD2 might be the D (6 bases). The sequence derives from a woman aged 45 to 65 who had been exposed to COVID-19. The specimen was PBMCs or T cells enriched from blood (not recorded which). The CDR3 DNA reads TGCGCCAGCAGCCACGGGACTCGCACCACAGATACGCAGTATTTT. Protein: CASSHGTRTTDTQYF.